This TCR beta chain was retrieved from a study of PD-1 blockade in classical Hodgkin lymphoma. Findings of the study overall: Repertoire differences have undefined causes, possibly disease activity or prior therapy.

Each patient relapsed following autologous stem cell transplantation, and prior brentuximab vedotin exposure differed. Of note for this clone: As yet, its antigen is unknown.

Clones were sequenced by immunoSEQ multiplex PCR, and TCRdb holds only the in-frame ones, with some missing. The sample consists of fewer than 25,000 clones, about four fifths of them appearing once. Sequences were derived from peripheral blood mononuclear cells (PBMCs), sampled before the second cycle of nivolumab. The sequence came from a human donor with classical Hodgkin lymphoma.

CDR3 nucleotides: TGTGCCAGCAGCTCCACCTCTGGAAACACCATATATTTT. Translation gives CASSSTSGNTIYF. This rearrangement joins TRBV7-2 to TRBJ1-3, with D unresolved. The CDR3 is 13 amino acids. Germline V gene data show CDR1 as SGHTA and CDR2 as FQGNSA. Trimming removed 4 bases from V and 0 bases from J, with 4 bases in between.